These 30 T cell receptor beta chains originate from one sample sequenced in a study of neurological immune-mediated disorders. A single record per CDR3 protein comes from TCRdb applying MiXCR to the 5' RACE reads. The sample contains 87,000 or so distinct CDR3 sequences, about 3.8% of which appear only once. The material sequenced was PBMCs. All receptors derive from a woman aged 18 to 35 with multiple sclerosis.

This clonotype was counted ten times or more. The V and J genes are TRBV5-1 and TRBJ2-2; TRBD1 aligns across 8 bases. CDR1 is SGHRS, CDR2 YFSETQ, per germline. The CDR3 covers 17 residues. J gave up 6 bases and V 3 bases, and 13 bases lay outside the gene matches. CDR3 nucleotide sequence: TGCGCCAGCAGCTCCGGACAGGGTGGCCCTAACGCCGGGGAGCTGTTTTTT. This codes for CASSSGQGGPNAGELFF. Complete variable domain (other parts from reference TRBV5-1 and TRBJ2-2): KAGVTQTPRYLIKTRGQQVTLSCSPISGHRSVSWYQQTPGQGLQFLFEYFSETQRNKGNFPGRFSGRQFSNSRSEMNVSTLELGDSALYLCASSSGQGGPNAGELFFGEGSRLTVL.

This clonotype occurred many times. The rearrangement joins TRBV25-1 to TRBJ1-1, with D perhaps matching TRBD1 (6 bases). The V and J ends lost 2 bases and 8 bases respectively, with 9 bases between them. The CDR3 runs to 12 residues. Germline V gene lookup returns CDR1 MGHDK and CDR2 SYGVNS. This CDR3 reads CASSEPGTEAFF. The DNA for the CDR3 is TGTGCCAGCAGTGAACCGGGGACAGAAGCTTTCTTT.

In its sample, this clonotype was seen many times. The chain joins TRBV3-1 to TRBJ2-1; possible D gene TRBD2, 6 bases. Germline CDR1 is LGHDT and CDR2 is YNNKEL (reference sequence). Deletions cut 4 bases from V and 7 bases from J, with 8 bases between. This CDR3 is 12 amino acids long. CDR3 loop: CASSLLANEQFF. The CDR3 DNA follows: TGTGCCAGCAGCCTACTAGCTAATGAGCAGTTCTTC.

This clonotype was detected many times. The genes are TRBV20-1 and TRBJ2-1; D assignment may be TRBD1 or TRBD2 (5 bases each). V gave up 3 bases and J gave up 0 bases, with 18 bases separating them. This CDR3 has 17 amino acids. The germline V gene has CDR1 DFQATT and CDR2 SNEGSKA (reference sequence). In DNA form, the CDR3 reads TGCAGTGCTAGGGATAATTCCGGGACGTACTCCTACAATGAGCAGTTCTTC. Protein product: CSARDNSGTYSYNEQFF.

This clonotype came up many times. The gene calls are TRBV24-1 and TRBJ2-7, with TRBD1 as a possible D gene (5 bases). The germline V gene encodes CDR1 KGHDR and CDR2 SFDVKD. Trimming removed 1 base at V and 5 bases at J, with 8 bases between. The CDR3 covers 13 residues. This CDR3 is CATSDFSGNEQYF. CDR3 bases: TGTGCCACCAGTGATTTTTCAGGGAACGAGCAGTACTTC.

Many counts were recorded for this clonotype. CDR3: CASSLNRGYTEAFF. In nucleotides, the CDR3 is TGTGCCAGCAGCTTAAACAGGGGCTACACTGAAGCTTTCTTT. V and J are TRBV5-5 and TRBJ1-1, with TRBD1 identical over 7 bases. This CDR3 comprises 14 residues. Trimming at V came to 2 bases and at J to 3 bases, leaving 4 bases not matched to a gene. Germline values: CDR1 SGHKS, CDR2 YYEKEE (reference sequence).

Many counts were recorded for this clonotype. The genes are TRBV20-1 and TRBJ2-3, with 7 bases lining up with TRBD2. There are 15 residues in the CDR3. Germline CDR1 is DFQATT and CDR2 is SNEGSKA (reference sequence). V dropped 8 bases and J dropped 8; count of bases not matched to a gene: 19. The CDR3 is CSCHHPLAAPGTQYF. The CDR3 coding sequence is TGCAGTTGCCACCACCCGCTAGCGGCCCCTGGTACGCAGTATTTT.

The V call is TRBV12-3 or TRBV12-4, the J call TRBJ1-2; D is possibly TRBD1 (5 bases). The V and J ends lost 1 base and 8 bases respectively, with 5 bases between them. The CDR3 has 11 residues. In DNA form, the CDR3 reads TGTGCCAGCAGTTTAGGGGGCGGCTACACCTTC. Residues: CASSLGGGYTF.

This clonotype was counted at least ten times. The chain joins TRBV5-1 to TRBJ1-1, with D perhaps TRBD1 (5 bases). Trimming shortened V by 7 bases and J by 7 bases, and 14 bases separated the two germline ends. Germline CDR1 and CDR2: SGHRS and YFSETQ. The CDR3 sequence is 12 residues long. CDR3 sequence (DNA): TGCGCCAGCCAGTCGGGGGGAGGTGAAGCTTTCTTT. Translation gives CASQSGGGEAFF. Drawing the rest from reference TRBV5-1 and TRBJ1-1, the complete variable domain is KAGVTQTPRYLIKTRGQQVTLSCSPISGHRSVSWYQQTPGQGLQFLFEYFSETQRNKGNFPGRFSGRQFSNSRSEMNVSTLELGDSALYLCASQSGGGEAFFGQGTRLTVV.

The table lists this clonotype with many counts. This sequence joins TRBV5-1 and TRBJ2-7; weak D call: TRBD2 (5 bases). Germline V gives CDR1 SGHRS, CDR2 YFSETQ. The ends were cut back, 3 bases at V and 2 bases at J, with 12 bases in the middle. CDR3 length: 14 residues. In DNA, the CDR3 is TGCGCCAGCAGCTACTCGGACGGGGCCTACGAGCAGTACTTC. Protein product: CASSYSDGAYEQYF.

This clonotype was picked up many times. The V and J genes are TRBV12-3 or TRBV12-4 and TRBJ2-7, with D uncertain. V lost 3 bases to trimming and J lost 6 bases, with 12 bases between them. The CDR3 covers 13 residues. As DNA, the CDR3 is TGTGCCAGCAGTTTTCTAGACGGCCGCGAGCAGTACTTC. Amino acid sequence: CASSFLDGREQYF.

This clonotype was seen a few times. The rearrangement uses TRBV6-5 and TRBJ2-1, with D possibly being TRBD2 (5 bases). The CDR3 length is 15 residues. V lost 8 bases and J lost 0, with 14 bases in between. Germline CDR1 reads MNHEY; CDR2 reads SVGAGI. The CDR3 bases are TGTGCCAGCTCTGTGAGCGGAAGCTCCTACAATGAGCAGTTCTTC. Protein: CASSVSGSSYNEQFF.

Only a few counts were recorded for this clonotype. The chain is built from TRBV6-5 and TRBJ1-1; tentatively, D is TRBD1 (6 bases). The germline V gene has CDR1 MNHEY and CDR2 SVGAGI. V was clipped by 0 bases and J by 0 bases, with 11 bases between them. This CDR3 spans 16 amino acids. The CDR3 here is CASSYSHRAMNTEAFF. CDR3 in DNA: TGTGCCAGCAGTTACTCGCACAGGGCCATGAACACTGAAGCTTTCTTT.

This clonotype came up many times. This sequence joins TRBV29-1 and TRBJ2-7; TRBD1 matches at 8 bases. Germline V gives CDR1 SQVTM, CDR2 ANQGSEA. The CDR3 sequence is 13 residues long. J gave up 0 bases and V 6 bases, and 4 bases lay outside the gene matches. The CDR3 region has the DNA TGCAGCGTACAACAGGGGGACTCCTACGAGCAGTACTTC. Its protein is CSVQQGDSYEQYF.

CDR3 region: CASSLGVTISGANVLTF. DNA for the CDR3: TGTGCCAGCAGCTTGGGCGTGACAATCTCTGGGGCCAACGTCCTGACTTTC. The V and J genes are TRBV11-2 and TRBJ2-6, with unresolved D. Between the trimmed V and J ends, which lost 3 bases and 0 bases, there was a span of 12 bases. Germline V lookup: CDR1 SGHAT, CDR2 FQNNGV. The CDR3 is 17 residues long.

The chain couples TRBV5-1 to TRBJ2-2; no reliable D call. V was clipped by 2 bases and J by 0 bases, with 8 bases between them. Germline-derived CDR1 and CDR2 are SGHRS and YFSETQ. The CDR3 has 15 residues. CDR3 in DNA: TGCGCCAGCAGCTTCGGTCCAACGAACACCGGGGAGCTGTTTTTT. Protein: CASSFGPTNTGELFF.

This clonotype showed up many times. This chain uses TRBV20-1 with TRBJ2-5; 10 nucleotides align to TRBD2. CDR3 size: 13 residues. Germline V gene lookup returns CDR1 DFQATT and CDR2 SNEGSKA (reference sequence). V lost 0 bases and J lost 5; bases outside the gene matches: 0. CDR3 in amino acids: CSARETSGETQYF. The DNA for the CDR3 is TGCAGTGCTAGAGAGACTAGCGGGGAGACCCAGTACTTC.

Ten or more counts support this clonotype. CDR3 in amino acids: CSAWPGLLASRDTQYF. CDR3 nucleotides: TGCAGTGCTTGGCCGGGACTCCTCGCCAGTCGTGATACGCAGTATTTT. V is TRBV20-1 and J is TRBJ2-3; maybe TRBD2 (6 bases). V was shortened by 5 bases and J by 6 bases, with 24 bases between the two germline ends. The CDR3 consists of 16 residues. CDR1 is DFQATT and CDR2 is SNEGSKA in the germline V gene (reference sequence).

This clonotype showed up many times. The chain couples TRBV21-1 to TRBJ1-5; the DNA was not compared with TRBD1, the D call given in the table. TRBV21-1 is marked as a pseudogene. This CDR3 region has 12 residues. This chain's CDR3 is CASKTGSQPQHF. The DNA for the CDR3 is TGTGCCAGCAAGACAGGGTCTCAGCCCCAGCATTTT.

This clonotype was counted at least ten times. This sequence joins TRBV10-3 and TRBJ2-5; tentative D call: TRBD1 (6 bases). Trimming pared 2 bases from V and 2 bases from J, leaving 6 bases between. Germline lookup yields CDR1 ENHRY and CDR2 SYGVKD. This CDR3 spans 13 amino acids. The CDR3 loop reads CAISEGQQETQYF. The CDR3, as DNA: TGTGCCATCAGTGAGGGACAGCAAGAGACCCAGTACTTC.

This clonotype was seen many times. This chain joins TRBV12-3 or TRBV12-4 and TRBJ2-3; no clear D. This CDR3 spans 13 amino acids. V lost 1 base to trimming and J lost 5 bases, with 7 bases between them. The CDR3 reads CASSLDPRDTQYF. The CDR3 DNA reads TGTGCCAGCAGTTTAGACCCCAGAGATACGCAGTATTTT.

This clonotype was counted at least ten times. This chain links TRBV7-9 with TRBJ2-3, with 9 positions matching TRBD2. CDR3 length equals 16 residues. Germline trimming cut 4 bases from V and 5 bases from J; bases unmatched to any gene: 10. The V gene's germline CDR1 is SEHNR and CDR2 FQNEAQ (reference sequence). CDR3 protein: CASSWTSGGQGDTQYF. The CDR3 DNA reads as TGTGCCAGCAGCTGGACCAGCGGGGGGCAAGGAGATACGCAGTATTTT.

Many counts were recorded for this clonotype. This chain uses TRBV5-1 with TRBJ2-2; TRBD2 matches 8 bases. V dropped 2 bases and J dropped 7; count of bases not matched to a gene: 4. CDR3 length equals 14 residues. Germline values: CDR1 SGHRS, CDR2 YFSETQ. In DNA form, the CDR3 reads TGCGCCAGCAGCTTAGCGGGAGTAATCGGGGAGCTGTTTTTT. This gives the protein CASSLAGVIGELFF.

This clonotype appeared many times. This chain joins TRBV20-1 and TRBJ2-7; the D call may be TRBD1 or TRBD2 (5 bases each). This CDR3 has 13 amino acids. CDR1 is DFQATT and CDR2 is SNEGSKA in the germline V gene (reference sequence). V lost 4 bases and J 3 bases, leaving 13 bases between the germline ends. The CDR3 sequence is CSANPGPYYEQYF. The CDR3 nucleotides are TGCAGTGCTAATCCGGGACCTTACTACGAGCAGTACTTC.

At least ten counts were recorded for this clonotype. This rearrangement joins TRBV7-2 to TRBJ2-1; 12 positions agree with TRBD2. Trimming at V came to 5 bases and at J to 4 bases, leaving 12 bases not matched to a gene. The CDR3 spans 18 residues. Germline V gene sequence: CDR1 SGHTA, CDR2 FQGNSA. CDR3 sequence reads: CASSPQPLAGGIYNEQFF. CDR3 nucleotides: TGTGCCAGCAGCCCCCAACCTCTAGCGGGAGGGATATACAATGAGCAGTTCTTC.

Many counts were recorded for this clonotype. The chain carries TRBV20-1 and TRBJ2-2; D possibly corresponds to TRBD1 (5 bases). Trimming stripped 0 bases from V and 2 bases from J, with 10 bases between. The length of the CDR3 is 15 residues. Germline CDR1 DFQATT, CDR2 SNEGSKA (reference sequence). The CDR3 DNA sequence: TGCAGTGCTAGAGATGGCAGGACAAACACCGGGGAGCTGTTTTTT. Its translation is CSARDGRTNTGELFF.

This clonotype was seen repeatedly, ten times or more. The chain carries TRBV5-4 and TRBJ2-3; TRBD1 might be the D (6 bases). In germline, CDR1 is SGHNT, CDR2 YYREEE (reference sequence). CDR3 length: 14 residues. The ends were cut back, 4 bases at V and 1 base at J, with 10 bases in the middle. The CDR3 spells CASSPDSGTDTQYF. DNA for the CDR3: TGTGCCAGCAGCCCGGACAGTGGCACAGATACGCAGTATTTT.

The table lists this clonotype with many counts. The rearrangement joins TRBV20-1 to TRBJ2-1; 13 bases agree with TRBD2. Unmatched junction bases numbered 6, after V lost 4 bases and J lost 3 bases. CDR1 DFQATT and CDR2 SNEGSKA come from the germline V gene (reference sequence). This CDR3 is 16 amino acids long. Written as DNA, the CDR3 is TGCAGTGCTACCCAACTAGCGGGAGGGAGCTACAATGAGCAGTTCTTC. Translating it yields CSATQLAGGSYNEQFF.

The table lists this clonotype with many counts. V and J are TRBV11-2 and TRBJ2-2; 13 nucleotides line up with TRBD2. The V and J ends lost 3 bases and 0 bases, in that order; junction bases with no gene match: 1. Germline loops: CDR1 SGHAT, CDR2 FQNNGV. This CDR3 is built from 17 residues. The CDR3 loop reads CASSFGTSGANTGELFF. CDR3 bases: TGTGCCAGCAGCTTCGGGACTAGCGGGGCGAACACCGGGGAGCTGTTTTTT. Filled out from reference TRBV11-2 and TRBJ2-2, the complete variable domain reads EAGVAQSPRYKIIEKRQSVAFWCNPISGHATLYWYQQILGQGPKLLIQFQNNGVVDDSQLPKDRFSAERLKGVDSTLKIQPAKLEDSAVYLCASSFGTSGANTGELFFGEGSRLTVL.

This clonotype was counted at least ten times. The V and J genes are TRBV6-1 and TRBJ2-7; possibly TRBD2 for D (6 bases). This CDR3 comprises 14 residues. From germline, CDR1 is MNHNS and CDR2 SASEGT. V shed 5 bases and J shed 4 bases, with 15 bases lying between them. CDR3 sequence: CASSSSVVMYEQYF. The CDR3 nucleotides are TGTGCCAGCAGTTCTAGCGTAGTCATGTACGAGCAGTACTTC.